This T cell receptor (beta chain) was identified during a study of memory CD4+ T cells and cytomegalovirus serostatus. Single viable CD3+CD4+CD8-CD45RO+ cells were sorted as the memory CD4+ T cells. Profiled with immunoSEQ multiplex PCR; TCRdb holds only in-frame clones, not every one. Among tens of thousands of clones listed, around 80% were seen once. Material: memory CD4+ T cells from blood. This sequence was found in an adult in good health and CMV-seronegative.

This chain's CDR3 is CASRSTGPNSPLHF. As DNA, the CDR3 is TGTGCCAGCAGGTCGACAGGGCCTAATTCACCCCTCCACTTT. The chain employs TRBV25-1 and TRBJ1-6, with 7 bases aligning to TRBD1. The germline CDR1 and CDR2 sequences are MGHDK and SYGVNS. The CDR3 has 14 amino acids. J was trimmed by 6 bases and V by 6 bases; bases with no gene match: 5. Full variable domain (remainder filled in from reference TRBV25-1 and TRBJ1-6): EADIYQTPRYLVIGTGKKITLECSQTMGHDKMYWYQQDPGMELHLIHYSYGVNSTEKGDLSSESTVSRIRTEHFPLTLESARPSHTSQYLCASRSTGPNSPLHFGNGTRLTVT.